This T cell receptor beta chain was identified during a study of T cell repertoires in cytomegalovirus infection. The wider study: Selected CMV epitopes included recently identified HLA-C-restricted ones as well as well-studied HLA-B-restricted ones. Public TCR beta signature analysis indicated the presence of both CMV infection and matching HLA type.

Concerning this clonotype: What it binds is unknown.

TCRdb re-analysed the reads in MiXCR, keeping a single row per CDR3 protein. The profile covers hundreds of thousands of distinct CDR3 sequences, with around 31% appearing a single time and over 15% taken by the ten largest. The clonotype was recovered from a human donor in good health (CMV status not recorded). Some clones in this sample may be carry-over from other donors' samples. The sample was cultured PBMCs, taken from culture after CMV antigen stimulation.

In nucleotides, the CDR3 is TGTGCCAGCAGGGACAGGGAAAACATTCAGTACTTC. Its protein is CASRDRENIQYF. The chain has TRBV6-6 and TRBJ2-4, with 8 bases lining up with TRBD1. This CDR3 is 12 amino acids long. V was pared by 6 bases and J by 5 bases, with 0 bases of the junction left unmatched. Per germline, CDR1 MNHNY and CDR2 SVGAGI (reference sequence).